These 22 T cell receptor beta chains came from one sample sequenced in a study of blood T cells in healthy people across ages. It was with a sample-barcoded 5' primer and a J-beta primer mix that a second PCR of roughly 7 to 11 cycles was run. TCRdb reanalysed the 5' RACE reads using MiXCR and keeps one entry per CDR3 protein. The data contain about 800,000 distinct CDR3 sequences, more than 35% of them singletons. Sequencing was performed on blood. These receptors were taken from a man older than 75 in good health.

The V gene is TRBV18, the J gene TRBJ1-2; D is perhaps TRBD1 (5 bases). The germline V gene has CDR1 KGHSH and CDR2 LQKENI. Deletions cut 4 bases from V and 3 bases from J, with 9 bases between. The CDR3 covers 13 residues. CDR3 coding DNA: TGTGCCAGCTCACGGGGACCGGACTATGGCTACACCTTC. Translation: CASSRGPDYGYTF.

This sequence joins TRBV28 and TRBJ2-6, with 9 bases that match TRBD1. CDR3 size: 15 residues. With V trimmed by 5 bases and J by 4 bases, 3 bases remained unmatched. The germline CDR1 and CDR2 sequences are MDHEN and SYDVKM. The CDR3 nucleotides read TGTGCCAGCAGTAACAGGGGGCGGGGGGCCAACGTCCTGACTTTC. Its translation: CASSNRGRGANVLTF.

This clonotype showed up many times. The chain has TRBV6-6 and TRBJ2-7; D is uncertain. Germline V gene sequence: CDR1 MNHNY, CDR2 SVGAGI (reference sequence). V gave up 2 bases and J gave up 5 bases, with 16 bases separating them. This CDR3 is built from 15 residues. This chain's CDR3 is CASSYVLGPGHEQYF. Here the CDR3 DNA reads TGTGCCAGCAGTTACGTGTTGGGCCCCGGGCACGAGCAGTACTTC.

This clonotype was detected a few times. The CDR3 DNA sequence: TGTGCCATCAGTGAGTCGACAGGAGCCGCTGGATCACCCCTCCACTTT. Amino acid sequence: CAISESTGAAGSPLHF. The J gene is TRBJ1-6, the V gene TRBV10-3, with TRBD1 as a possible D gene (6 bases). The V end lost 0 bases, the J end lost 10 bases, and 16 bases lay between the germline ends. Germline loops: CDR1 ENHRY, CDR2 SYGVKD. CDR3 size: 16 residues.

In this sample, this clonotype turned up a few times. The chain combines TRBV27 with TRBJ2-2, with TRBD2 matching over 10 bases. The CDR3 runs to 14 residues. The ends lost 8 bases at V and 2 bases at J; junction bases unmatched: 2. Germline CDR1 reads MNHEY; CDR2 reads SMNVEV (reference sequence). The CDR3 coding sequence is TGTGCCAGCCGACTAGCGGGCAACACCGGGGAGCTGTTTTTT. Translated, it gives CASRLAGNTGELFF.

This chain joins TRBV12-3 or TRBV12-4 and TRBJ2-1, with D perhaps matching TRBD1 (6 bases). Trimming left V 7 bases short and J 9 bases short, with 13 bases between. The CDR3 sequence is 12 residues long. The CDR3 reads CASKLGATEQFF. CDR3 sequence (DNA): TGTGCCAGCAAGCTGGGGGCTACTGAGCAGTTCTTC.

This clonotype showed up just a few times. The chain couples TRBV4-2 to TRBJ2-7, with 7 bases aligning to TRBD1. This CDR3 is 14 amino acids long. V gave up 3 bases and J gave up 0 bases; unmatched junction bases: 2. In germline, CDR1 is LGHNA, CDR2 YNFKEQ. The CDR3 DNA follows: TGTGCCAGCAGCCAGTACAGGGGCTCCTACGAGCAGTACTTC. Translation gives CASSQYRGSYEQYF.

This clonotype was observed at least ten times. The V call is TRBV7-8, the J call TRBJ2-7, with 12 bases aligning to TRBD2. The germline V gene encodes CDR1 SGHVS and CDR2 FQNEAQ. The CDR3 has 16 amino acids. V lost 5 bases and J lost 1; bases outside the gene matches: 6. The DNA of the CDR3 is TGTGCCAGCAGCCTGATGACTAGCGGGGGTTCCTACGAGCAGTACTTC. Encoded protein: CASSLMTSGGSYEQYF.

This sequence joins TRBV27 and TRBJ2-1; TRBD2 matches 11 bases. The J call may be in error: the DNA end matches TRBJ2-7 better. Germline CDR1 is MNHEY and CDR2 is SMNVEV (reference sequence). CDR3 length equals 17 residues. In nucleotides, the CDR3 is TGTGCCAGCAGTTCACCAATCCTAGCGGGAGGCTACAATGAGCAGTACTTC. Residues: CASSSPILAGGYNEQYF.

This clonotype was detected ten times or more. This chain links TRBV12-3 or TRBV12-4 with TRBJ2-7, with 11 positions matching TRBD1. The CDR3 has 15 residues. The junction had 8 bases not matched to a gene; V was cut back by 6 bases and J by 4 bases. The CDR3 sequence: CASSRSGTGGYEQYF. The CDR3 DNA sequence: TGTGCCAGCAGCCGGAGTGGGACAGGGGGTTACGAGCAGTACTTC.

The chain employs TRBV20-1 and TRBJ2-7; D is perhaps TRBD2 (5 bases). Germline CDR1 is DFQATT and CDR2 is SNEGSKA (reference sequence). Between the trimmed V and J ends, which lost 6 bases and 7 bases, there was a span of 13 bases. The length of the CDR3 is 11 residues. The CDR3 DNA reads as TGCAGTGCCCCTCGGGGTCTTGAGCAGTACTTC. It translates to CSAPRGLEQYF.

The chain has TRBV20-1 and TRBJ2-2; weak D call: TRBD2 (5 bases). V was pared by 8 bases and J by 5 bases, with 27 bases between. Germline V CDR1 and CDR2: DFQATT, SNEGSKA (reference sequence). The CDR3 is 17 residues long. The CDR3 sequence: CSPPRPMGEWRTGELFF. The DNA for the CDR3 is TGCAGTCCACCACGACCGATGGGAGAATGGCGGACCGGGGAGCTGTTTTTT.

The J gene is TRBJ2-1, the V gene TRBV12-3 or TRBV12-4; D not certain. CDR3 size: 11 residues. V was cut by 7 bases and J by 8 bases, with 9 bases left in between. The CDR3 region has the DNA TGTGCCAGCACCATAGTCCATGAGCAGTTCTTC. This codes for CASTIVHEQFF.

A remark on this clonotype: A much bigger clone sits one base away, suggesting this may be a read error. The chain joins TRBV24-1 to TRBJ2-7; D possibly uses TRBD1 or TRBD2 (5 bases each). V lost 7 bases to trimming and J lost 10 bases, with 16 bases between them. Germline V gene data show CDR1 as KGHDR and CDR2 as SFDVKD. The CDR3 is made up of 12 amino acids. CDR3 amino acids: CATSRGAENQYF. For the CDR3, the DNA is TGTGCCACCAGCCGAGGGGCTGAGAACCAGTACTTC.

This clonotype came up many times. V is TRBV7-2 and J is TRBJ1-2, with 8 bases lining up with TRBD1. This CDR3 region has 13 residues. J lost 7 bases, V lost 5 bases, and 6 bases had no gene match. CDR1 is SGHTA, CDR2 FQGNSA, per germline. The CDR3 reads CASSPDRVGGYTF. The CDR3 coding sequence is TGTGCCAGCAGCCCGGACAGGGTGGGTGGCTACACCTTC.

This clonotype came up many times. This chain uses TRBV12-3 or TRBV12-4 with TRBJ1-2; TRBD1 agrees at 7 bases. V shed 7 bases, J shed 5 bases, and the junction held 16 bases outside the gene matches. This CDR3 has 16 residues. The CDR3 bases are TGTGCCAGCACTCCCCGGTTTGGGACAGACTTTTATGGCTACACCTTC. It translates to CASTPRFGTDFYGYTF.

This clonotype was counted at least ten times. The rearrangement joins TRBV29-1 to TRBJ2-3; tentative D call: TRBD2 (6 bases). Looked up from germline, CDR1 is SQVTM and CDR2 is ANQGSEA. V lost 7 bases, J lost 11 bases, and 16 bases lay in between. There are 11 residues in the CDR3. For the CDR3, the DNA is TGCAGCGGGGAAGAGGGCGGGGTGCAGTATTTT. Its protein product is CSGEEGGVQYF.

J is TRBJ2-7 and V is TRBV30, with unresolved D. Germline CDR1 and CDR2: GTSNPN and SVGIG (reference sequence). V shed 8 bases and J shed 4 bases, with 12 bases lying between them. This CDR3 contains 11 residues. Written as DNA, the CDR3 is TGTGCCGTCAACGACGCATACGAGCAGTACTTC. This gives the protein CAVNDAYEQYF.

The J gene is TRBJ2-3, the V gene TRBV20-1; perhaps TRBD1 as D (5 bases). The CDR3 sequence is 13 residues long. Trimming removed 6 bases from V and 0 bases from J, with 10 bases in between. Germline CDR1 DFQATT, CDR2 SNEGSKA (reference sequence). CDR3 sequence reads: CSAPQASTDTQYF. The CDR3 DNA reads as TGCAGTGCCCCACAGGCCAGCACAGATACGCAGTATTTT.

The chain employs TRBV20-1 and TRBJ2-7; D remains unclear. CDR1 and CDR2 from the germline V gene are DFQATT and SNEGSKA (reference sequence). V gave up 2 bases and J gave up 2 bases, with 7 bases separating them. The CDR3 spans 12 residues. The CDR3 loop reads CSARPFTYEQYF. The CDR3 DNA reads TGCAGTGCTAGACCCTTTACCTACGAGCAGTACTTC.

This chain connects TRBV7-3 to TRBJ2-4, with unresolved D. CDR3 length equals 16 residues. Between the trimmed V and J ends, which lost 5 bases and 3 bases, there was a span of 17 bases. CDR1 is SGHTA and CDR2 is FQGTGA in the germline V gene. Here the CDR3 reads CASSPWELLVKNIQYF. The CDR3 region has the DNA TGTGCCAGCAGCCCCTGGGAACTTTTAGTCAAAAACATTCAGTACTTC. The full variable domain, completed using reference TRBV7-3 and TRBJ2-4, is GAGVSQTPSNKVTEKGKYVELRCDPISGHTALYWYRQSLGQGPEFLIYFQGTGAADDSGLPNDRFFAVRPEGSVSTLKIQRTERGDSAVYLCASSPWELLVKNIQYFGAGTRLSVL.

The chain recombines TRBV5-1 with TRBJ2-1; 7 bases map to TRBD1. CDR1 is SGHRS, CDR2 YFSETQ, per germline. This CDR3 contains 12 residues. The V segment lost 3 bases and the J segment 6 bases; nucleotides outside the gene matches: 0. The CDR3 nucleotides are TGCGCCAGCAGCTGGGACAGCAATGAGCAGTTCTTC. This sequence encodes CASSWDSNEQFF.